These 25 T cell receptor beta chains originate from one sample sequenced in a study of human T cells and chemical hapten exposure. The time point: pre-sensitization, week 0. This sample's treatment: therapeutic diphenylcyclopropenone sensitization with weekly scalp DPC. One entry per CDR3 protein, called by TCRdb with MiXCR from the RACE reads. The table lists around 350,000 distinct CDR3 sequences, 5.5% of them singletons, with over 7% in the top ten. Material: whole blood, obtained in connection with sensitization to the hapten diphenylcyclopropenone (DPC). Every receptor here comes from a woman under 30 with alopecia areata. Some clones in this sample may be carry-over from other donors' samples.

This clonotype was seen repeatedly, ten times or more. The rearrangement uses TRBV28 and TRBJ2-5; 14 bases fit TRBD2. The CDR3 spans 17 residues. Losses at the gene ends were 5 bases for V and 1 base for J; bases not matched to a gene: 6. CDR1 and CDR2 (germline): MDHEN, SYDVKM. In DNA form, the CDR3 reads TGTGCCAGCAGTCCCCTAGGACTAGCGGGGGGCCAAGAGACCCAGTACTTC. Its translation: CASSPLGLAGGQETQYF.

The chain employs TRBV5-1 and TRBJ2-1; 8 nucleotides match TRBD2. Trimming removed 3 bases from V and 5 bases from J; junction bases left unmatched: 13. This CDR3 spans 17 amino acids. CDR1 and CDR2 from the germline V gene are SGHRS and YFSETQ. The CDR3 loop is CASSYSPWAGGNNEQFF. CDR3 DNA: TGCGCCAGCAGCTATTCTCCCTGGGCGGGGGGAAACAATGAGCAGTTCTTC.

This clonotype has a count of ten or more. The rearrangement links TRBV11-2 to TRBJ1-6, with TRBD1 matching 9 bases. Germline V gene lookup returns CDR1 SGHAT and CDR2 FQNNGV. The CDR3 contains 16 residues. V was pared by 1 base and J by 7 bases, with 5 bases of the junction left unmatched. CDR3 region: CASSLVGTGRNSPLHF. The DNA for the CDR3 is TGTGCCAGCAGCTTAGTTGGGACAGGGAGGAATTCACCCCTCCACTTT.

The gene calls are TRBV20-1 and TRBJ2-1; 7 bases match TRBD2. This CDR3 spans 14 amino acids. CDR1 and CDR2 from the germline V gene are DFQATT and SNEGSKA (reference sequence). Trimming removed 7 bases from V and 4 bases from J; junction bases left unmatched: 10. CDR3 loop: CSVRGDYRYNEQFF. The CDR3 nucleotides are TGCAGTGTACGTGGGGACTACCGATACAATGAGCAGTTCTTC.

This clonotype was recorded a few times. CDR3 amino acids: CASSPPSQPEKLFF. CDR3 nucleotides: TGTGCCAGCTCACCACCATCACAGCCTGAAAAACTGTTTTTT. This rearrangement joins TRBV18 to TRBJ1-4; no clear D gene. Germline V CDR1 and CDR2: KGHSH, LQKENI. V was cut by 0 bases and J by 7 bases, with 9 bases left in between. The length of the CDR3 is 14 residues.

This clonotype was seen once. The chain joins TRBV9 to TRBJ1-6; perhaps TRBD1 as D (6 bases). CDR1 and CDR2 (germline): SGDLS, YYNGEE. V was pared by 0 bases and J by 15 bases, with 16 bases between. This CDR3 is 14 amino acids long. This CDR3 reads CASSVGTAPSSLHF. The DNA for the CDR3 is TGTGCCAGCAGCGTAGGGACAGCCCCTTCCAGCCTCCACTTT.

This clonotype was counted many times. This chain joins TRBV12-3 or TRBV12-4 and TRBJ1-1, with unresolved D. The length of the CDR3 is 12 residues. The V and J ends lost 8 bases and 2 bases respectively, with 9 bases between them. The CDR3 DNA reads TGTGCCAGCGGTGGATTTAACACTGAAGCTTTCTTT. It translates to CASGGFNTEAFF.

The V gene is TRBV5-6, the J gene TRBJ2-7; D uncertain. Per the germline V gene, CDR1 is SGHDT and CDR2 is YYEEEE. This CDR3 has 14 amino acids. Trimming took off 1 base at V and 6 bases at J, with 14 bases between the two ends. The CDR3 region is CASSLTGKLFEQYF. In nucleotides, the CDR3 is TGTGCCAGCAGCTTGACCGGTAAGCTGTTCGAGCAGTACTTC.

At least ten counts were recorded for this clonotype. CDR3 DNA: TGTGCCAGCAGGAAGGACACTGAAGCTTTCTTT. Translation: CASRKDTEAFF. The chain links TRBV5-5 to TRBJ1-1; no clear D gene. The CDR3 is 11 residues long. CDR1 is SGHKS and CDR2 is YYEKEE in the germline V gene (reference sequence). V was cut by 5 bases and J by 3 bases, with 5 bases left in between.

This clonotype has ten or more counts. The chain employs TRBV28 and TRBJ1-1; 9 bases match TRBD1. Germline V gene sequence: CDR1 MDHEN, CDR2 SYDVKM. J was trimmed by 4 bases and V by 3 bases; bases with no gene match: 6. There are 15 residues in the CDR3. CDR3 coding DNA: TGTGCCAGCAGTTTTGGGACAGGGAGTGTCACTGAAGCTTTCTTT. It is translated as CASSFGTGSVTEAFF.

This clonotype was counted at least ten times. J is TRBJ1-1 and V is TRBV29-1; D perhaps matches TRBD1 (5 bases). With 3 bases removed from V and 5 bases from J, the gap between germline ends came to 13 bases. CDR3 length: 13 amino acids. Germline V gene data show CDR1 as SQVTM and CDR2 as ANQGSEA. CDR3 region: CSVDSVEGTEAFF. The CDR3 coding sequence is TGCAGCGTTGACTCGGTAGAGGGGACTGAAGCTTTCTTT.

At least ten counts were recorded for this clonotype. The J gene is TRBJ2-3, the V gene TRBV20-1; D gene ambiguous. This CDR3 contains 11 residues. Trimming cost V 4 bases and J 3 bases, with 5 bases left between them. Germline V CDR1 and CDR2: DFQATT, SNEGSKA (reference sequence). The CDR3 spells CSAKWTDTQYF. The CDR3 DNA is TGCAGTGCTAAGTGGACAGATACGCAGTATTTT.

This clonotype has just a few counts. This chain connects TRBV7-3 to TRBJ1-1, with 7 bases lining up with TRBD1. The germline V gene has CDR1 SGHTA and CDR2 FQGTGA. This CDR3 region has 14 residues. V was clipped by 5 bases and J by 5 bases; unmatched bases: 8. CDR3 region: CASSIQGLGTEAFF. DNA for the CDR3: TGTGCCAGCAGCATACAGGGGCTTGGGACTGAAGCTTTCTTT.

In this sample, this clonotype turned up a few times. The gene calls are TRBV2 and TRBJ1-6, with a possible D match to TRBD1 (6 bases). The length of the CDR3 is 13 residues. CDR1 SNHLY and CDR2 FYNNEI come from the germline V gene. Deletions cut 7 bases from V and 10 bases from J, with 14 bases between. CDR3 coding DNA: TGTGCCAGCACGGGAGAGGGGGACTCACCCCTCCACTTT. This encodes CASTGEGDSPLHF.

The table lists this clonotype with many counts. The chain is built from TRBV29-1 and TRBJ1-2; D remains ambiguous. The CDR3 length is 12 residues. Per the germline V gene, CDR1 is SQVTM and CDR2 is ANQGSEA. V gave up 5 bases and J gave up 3 bases, with 10 bases separating them. The CDR3: CSVRGDDYGYTF. The CDR3 DNA reads as TGCAGCGTTCGTGGGGATGACTATGGCTACACCTTC.

This clonotype was counted at least ten times. The J gene is TRBJ1-1, the V gene TRBV2; the D is unclear. Trimming cost V 7 bases and J 1 base, with 10 bases left between them. The germline gives CDR1 SNHLY, CDR2 FYNNEI. The CDR3 extends over 13 amino acids. CDR3 residues: CASNKVPNTEAFF. The DNA of the CDR3 is TGTGCCAGCAATAAGGTTCCGAACACTGAAGCTTTCTTT.

In its sample, this clonotype was seen many times. The chain joins TRBV12-3 or TRBV12-4 to TRBJ1-6; D unclear. The CDR3 runs 15 residues. Trimming stripped 6 bases from V and 0 bases from J, with 9 bases between. The CDR3 DNA reads TGTGCCAGCAGGCCACGGAGCTCCTATAATTCACCCCTCCACTTT. This translates into CASRPRSSYNSPLHF.

The V gene is TRBV5-6, the J gene TRBJ2-3; D is possibly TRBD2 (6 bases). The germline CDR1 and CDR2 sequences are SGHDT and YYEEEE. The V end was cut by 3 bases, the J end by 10 bases, with 18 bases between. This CDR3 spans 14 amino acids. The CDR3 bases are TGTGCCAGCAGCTCGGCCGATGCGGGGATCTCGCAGTATTTT. Translated: CASSSADAGISQYF.

The rearrangement joins TRBV6-2 or TRBV6-3 to TRBJ2-1, with TRBD2 matching over 12 bases. The ends lost 1 base at V and 5 bases at J; junction bases unmatched: 3. Per the germline V gene, CDR1 is MNHEY and CDR2 is SVGEGT. This CDR3 has 16 amino acids. DNA for the CDR3: TGTGCCAGCAGTTACTTAGGACTAGCGGGGAACAATGAGCAGTTCTTC. This sequence encodes CASSYLGLAGNNEQFF.

The V call is TRBV25-1, the J call TRBJ1-6, with a possible D match to TRBD1 (5 bases). V was pared by 2 bases and J by 6 bases, with 11 bases between. This CDR3 spans 15 amino acids. The germline CDR1 and CDR2 sequences are MGHDK and SYGVNS. CDR3 sequence: CASSERQNINSPLHF. The CDR3, as DNA: TGTGCCAGCAGTGAAAGACAGAATATTAATTCACCCCTCCACTTT.

This clonotype occurred many times. The chain couples TRBV6-2 or TRBV6-3 to TRBJ1-5, with D perhaps TRBD1 (5 bases). The CDR3 length is 14 residues. CDR1 and CDR2 from the germline V gene are MNHEY and SVGEGT. Trimming cost V 6 bases and J 3 bases, with 12 bases left between them. This CDR3 reads CASSRDSTNQPQHF. The CDR3 nucleotides read TGTGCCAGCAGCCGTGACAGTACCAATCAGCCCCAGCATTTT.

The genes are TRBV5-5 and TRBJ1-6, with D unresolved. Germline CDR1 and CDR2: SGHKS and YYEKEE (reference sequence). The CDR3 consists of 17 residues. The germline V and J ends were trimmed by 1 base and 0 bases, with 11 bases remaining between them. The CDR3 region is CASSLMQQSSYNSPLHF. The CDR3 DNA follows: TGTGCCAGCAGCTTGATGCAGCAGAGCTCCTATAATTCACCCCTCCACTTT.

This clonotype was detected a few times. The genes are TRBV5-6 and TRBJ2-1; 7 bases agree with TRBD2. CDR1 and CDR2 (germline): SGHDT, YYEEEE. The CDR3 contains 15 residues. V lost 2 bases to trimming and J lost 10 bases; unmatched junction nucleotides: 12. The CDR3: CASSLMNGGGKEQFF. CDR3 DNA sequence: TGTGCCAGCAGCTTAATGAATGGCGGGGGAAAAGAGCAGTTCTTC.

In this sample, this clonotype turned up many times. This CDR3 is CASSIQGVNTEAFF. The DNA for the CDR3 is TGTGCCAGCAGCATACAGGGGGTGAACACTGAAGCTTTCTTT. The rearrangement joins TRBV7-9 to TRBJ1-1, with 8 bases that match TRBD1. Germline V gene lookup returns CDR1 SEHNR and CDR2 FQNEAQ (reference sequence). J gave up 0 bases and V 5 bases, and 2 bases lay outside the gene matches. This CDR3 region has 14 residues.

This clonotype has ten or more counts. The chain carries TRBV5-1 and TRBJ1-4; D is ambiguous. The CDR3 runs to 15 residues. The germline CDR1 and CDR2 sequences are SGHRS and YFSETQ. V was clipped by 0 bases and J by 7 bases, with 13 bases between them. CDR3 sequence: CASSLVWASGEKLFF. CDR3 bases: TGCGCCAGCAGCTTGGTGTGGGCTTCTGGTGAAAAACTGTTTTTT.